The next 30 T cell receptor beta chains were all read from a single sample in a study of blood T cell repertoires in COVID-19. Libraries were prepared by immunoSEQ multiplex PCR; TCRdb keeps only in-frame clonotypes and omits some of them. This sample carries about 220,000 clones, about 82% of them seen once, and the ten largest clones take under 2.5%. The sequenced sample was peripheral blood. Receptors were obtained from a woman in her seventies with COVID-19, enrolled during active disease.

The V call is TRBV28, the J call TRBJ2-2; no reliable D call. Germline CDR1 is MDHEN and CDR2 is SYDVKM. Trimming left V 5 bases short and J 0 bases short, with 13 bases between. The CDR3 covers 16 residues. CDR3 in amino acids: CASSIKTPSNTGELFF. In DNA, the CDR3 is TGTGCCAGCAGTATCAAGACACCTTCGAACACCGGGGAGCTGTTTTTT.

This chain links TRBV11-3 with TRBJ2-3, with no clear D. V was pared by 5 bases and J by 5 bases, with 8 bases between. The CDR3 sequence is 12 residues long. Per germline, CDR1 SGHNT and CDR2 YENEEA. The CDR3 sequence is CASSNTGDTQYF. CDR3 DNA: TGTGCCAGCAGCAATACCGGAGATACGCAGTATTTT.

The gene calls are TRBV9 and TRBJ2-3; 11 positions agree with TRBD1. V was pared by 3 bases and J by 2 bases, with 8 bases of the junction left unmatched. CDR3 size: 17 residues. Looked up from germline, CDR1 is SGDLS and CDR2 is YYNGEE. The CDR3 spells CASSAAGTGGPTDTQYF. CDR3 in DNA: TGTGCCAGCAGCGCGGCCGGGACAGGGGGACCCACAGATACGCAGTATTTT. The full variable domain, rest sourced from reference TRBV9 and TRBJ2-3, is DSGVTQTPKHLITATGQRVTLRCSPRSGDLSVYWYQQSLDQGLQFLIQYYNGEERAKGNILERFSAQQFPDLHSELNLSSLELGDSALYFCASSAAGTGGPTDTQYFGPGTRLTVL.

This clone has a single count. This rearrangement joins TRBV19 to TRBJ2-1; 12 bases line up with TRBD2. The V segment lost 2 bases and the J segment 9 bases; nucleotides outside the gene matches: 5. The length of the CDR3 is 15 residues. Per germline, CDR1 LNHDA and CDR2 SQIVND (reference sequence). This CDR3 reads CASSILAGGPVEQFF. CDR3 DNA: TGTGCCAGTAGTATACTAGCGGGAGGGCCGGTTGAGCAGTTCTTC.

The count of this clone is one. The chain recombines TRBV11-3 with TRBJ2-5; 8 nucleotides match TRBD2. The length of the CDR3 is 16 residues. V was clipped by 2 bases and J by 2 bases; unmatched bases: 7. CDR1 is SGHNT, CDR2 YENEEA, per germline. The CDR3 loop reads CASSLRAGVGQETQYF. CDR3 in DNA: TGTGCCAGCAGCTTAAGAGCGGGAGTAGGGCAAGAGACCCAGTACTTC.

The chain links TRBV5-4 to TRBJ1-2, with 9 positions matching TRBD1. V dropped 0 bases and J dropped 4; count of bases not matched to a gene: 1. CDR1 and CDR2 (germline): SGHNT, YYREEE (reference sequence). The CDR3 sequence is 14 residues long. The CDR3 nucleotides are TGTGCCAGCAGCTTGGTGGGACAGGGCTATGGCTACACCTTC. Translated: CASSLVGQGYGYTF.

This sequence joins TRBV5-6 and TRBJ2-3, with D maybe TRBD2 (6 bases). The CDR3 sequence is 16 residues long. Trimming shortened V by 0 bases and J by 2 bases, and 13 bases separated the two germline ends. Germline V gene lookup returns CDR1 SGHDT and CDR2 YYEEEE. The CDR3 protein is CASSLVPDYTTDTQYF. CDR3 nucleotide sequence: TGTGCCAGCAGCTTGGTCCCGGACTATACCACAGATACGCAGTATTTT.

V and J are TRBV4-1 and TRBJ1-1; D is uncertain. Germline V gene lookup returns CDR1 MGHRA and CDR2 YSYEKL. The CDR3 extends over 18 amino acids. Deletions cut 0 bases from V and 0 bases from J, with 17 bases between. The CDR3 sequence is CASSQDQEFLPVNTEAFF. In DNA, the CDR3 is TGCGCCAGCAGCCAAGATCAGGAATTTCTCCCTGTGAACACTGAAGCTTTCTTT.

This chain connects TRBV19 to TRBJ2-1, with D unresolved. This CDR3 comprises 15 residues. Trimming left V 3 bases short and J 5 bases short, with 14 bases between. Germline V lookup: CDR1 LNHDA, CDR2 SQIVND (reference sequence). The CDR3 DNA reads as TGTGCCAGTAGTATGCGGTTACTGACCGACAATGAGCAGTTCTTC. Its translation is CASSMRLLTDNEQFF.

In its sample, this clone was seen once. V is TRBV5-6 and J is TRBJ1-4; D gene uncertain. The germline V and J ends were trimmed by 1 base and 7 bases, with 14 bases remaining between them. Germline CDR1 is SGHDT and CDR2 is YYEEEE. The CDR3 extends over 15 amino acids. CDR3 sequence reads: CASSLYGEGGEKLFF. The CDR3 region has the DNA TGTGCCAGCAGCTTGTACGGGGAGGGTGGTGAAAAACTGTTTTTT.

There are many counts of this clone. The chain links TRBV7-9 to TRBJ2-7, with TRBD1 identical over 9 bases. The V segment lost 2 bases and the J segment 3 bases; nucleotides outside the gene matches: 8. The CDR3 runs 16 residues. The germline V gene has CDR1 SEHNR and CDR2 FQNEAQ (reference sequence). Written as DNA, the CDR3 is TGTGCCAGCAGCTTATTGGGACAGGGACCACTCTACGAGCAGTACTTC. Amino acid sequence: CASSLLGQGPLYEQYF.

The chain couples TRBV5-1 to TRBJ1-1, with D perhaps TRBD1 (6 bases). CDR1 is SGHRS, CDR2 YFSETQ, per germline. CDR3 length: 15 amino acids. V dropped 4 bases and J dropped 8 bases, with 21 bases sitting between them. The CDR3 bases are TGCGCCAGCAGCCTGGCCTTTCAGGGGAACATAGAAGCTTTCTTT. As protein: CASSLAFQGNIEAFF. The entire variable domain, with the rest obtained from reference TRBV5-1 and TRBJ1-1, is as follows: KAGVTQTPRYLIKTRGQQVTLSCSPISGHRSVSWYQQTPGQGLQFLFEYFSETQRNKGNFPGRFSGRQFSNSRSEMNVSTLELGDSALYLCASSLAFQGNIEAFFGQGTRLTVV.

The V call is TRBV19, the J call TRBJ1-6; D is possibly TRBD1 (6 bases). The V end lost 5 bases, the J end lost 8 bases, and 28 bases lay between the germline ends. There are 19 residues in the CDR3. Germline CDR1 reads LNHDA; CDR2 reads SQIVND (reference sequence). The CDR3 loop reads CASSPTPPITGTSDSPLHF. The CDR3 region has the DNA TGTGCCAGTAGTCCCACACCGCCGATCACAGGGACATCAGATTCACCCCTCCACTTT. The whole variable domain, remainder taken from reference TRBV19 and TRBJ1-6, is DGGITQSPKYLFRKEGQNVTLSCEQNLNHDAMYWYRQDPGQGLRLIYYSQIVNDFQKGDIAEGYSVSREKKESFPLTVTSAQKNPTAFYLCASSPTPPITGTSDSPLHFGNGTRLTVT.

In this sample, this clone turned up once. The gene calls are TRBV6-6 and TRBJ2-1, with 12 bases that match TRBD2. This CDR3 is built from 16 residues. Trimming cost V 2 bases and J 7 bases; bases outside gene matches: 6. Per germline, CDR1 MNHNY and CDR2 SVGAGI (reference sequence). The chain's CDR3 is CASSYHRTSGTNEQFF. The CDR3, as DNA: TGTGCCAGCAGTTACCATCGGACTAGCGGGACGAATGAGCAGTTCTTC.

The rearrangement joins TRBV5-1 to TRBJ2-1; TRBD1 aligns across 8 bases. Per germline, CDR1 SGHRS and CDR2 YFSETQ. Trimming took 0 bases from V and 8 from J; bases not matched to a gene: 7. The CDR3 sequence is 15 residues long. CDR3 in DNA: TGCGCCAGCAGCTTGGTGGACAGGGTTATCGATGAGCAGTTCTTC. It yields the protein CASSLVDRVIDEQFF.

V and J are TRBV19 and TRBJ1-2, with D possibly matching TRBD1 (5 bases). This CDR3 is built from 14 residues. The V gene's germline CDR1 is LNHDA and CDR2 SQIVND (reference sequence). The V end was cut by 6 bases, the J end by 4 bases, with 15 bases between. This CDR3 is CASSKTGVGYGYTF. The CDR3 DNA is TGTGCCAGTAGCAAAACGGGGGTCGGCTATGGCTACACCTTC.

This clone was seen a few times. The rearrangement links TRBV19 to TRBJ2-2; 7 nucleotides match TRBD1. CDR1 and CDR2 from the germline V gene are LNHDA and SQIVND (reference sequence). CDR3 size: 15 residues. Trimming at V came to 6 bases and at J to 1 base, leaving 5 bases not matched to a gene. The CDR3: CASRRTGVNTGELFF. The CDR3 region has the DNA TGTGCCAGTAGACGGACAGGTGTGAACACCGGGGAGCTGTTTTTT.

This clone has a handful of counts. The chain has TRBV18 and TRBJ1-5; 8 bases map to TRBD1. This CDR3 is built from 16 residues. Trimming took 1 base from V and 7 from J; bases not matched to a gene: 9. The germline V gene encodes CDR1 KGHSH and CDR2 LQKENI. The CDR3 nucleotides read TGTGCCAGCTCACCACGGGGGACAGGTCCGGAACAGCCCCAGCATTTT. It codes for CASSPRGTGPEQPQHF.

The CDR3 nucleotides read TGTGCCAGCAGCTTATTGGTCTCGACAGGAGAGCAGTACTTC. This codes for CASSLLVSTGEQYF. The chain combines TRBV7-9 with TRBJ2-7; D is possibly TRBD1 (6 bases). The length of the CDR3 is 14 residues. Between the trimmed V and J ends, which lost 2 bases and 7 bases, there was a span of 15 bases. Germline-derived CDR1 and CDR2 are SEHNR and FQNEAQ (reference sequence).

The chain has TRBV19 and TRBJ1-5, with D perhaps matching TRBD1 (5 bases). In germline, CDR1 is LNHDA, CDR2 SQIVND (reference sequence). Trimming stripped 3 bases from V and 3 bases from J, with 12 bases between. This CDR3 contains 15 residues. CDR3: CASSIGAGYNQPQHF. The CDR3 DNA reads TGTGCCAGTAGTATTGGGGCGGGGTACAATCAGCCCCAGCATTTT. Full variable domain (outside the CDR3, taken from reference TRBV19 and TRBJ1-5): DGGITQSPKYLFRKEGQNVTLSCEQNLNHDAMYWYRQDPGQGLRLIYYSQIVNDFQKGDIAEGYSVSREKKESFPLTVTSAQKNPTAFYLCASSIGAGYNQPQHFGDGTRLSIL.

The gene calls are TRBV7-2 and TRBJ1-3, with 7 nucleotides matching TRBD1. The CDR3 sequence is 16 residues long. Germline V lookup: CDR1 SGHTA, CDR2 FQGNSA. V dropped 4 bases and J dropped 0; count of bases not matched to a gene: 6. DNA for the CDR3: TGTGCCAGCAGCTCGAGGACAGGTGGCTCTGGAAACACCATATATTTT. It translates to CASSSRTGGSGNTIYF. The entire variable domain, with the rest obtained from reference TRBV7-2 and TRBJ1-3, is as follows: GAGVSQSPSNKVTEKGKDVELRCDPISGHTALYWYRQSLGQGLEFLIYFQGNSAPDKSGLPSDRFSAERTGGSVSTLTIQRTQQEDSAVYLCASSSRTGGSGNTIYFGEGSWLTVV.

The V gene is TRBV10-3, the J gene TRBJ2-3, with D possibly matching TRBD2 (5 bases). The CDR3 runs 18 residues. Germline V gives CDR1 ENHRY, CDR2 SYGVKD. Between the trimmed V and J ends, which lost 2 bases and 0 bases, there was a span of 18 bases. CDR3 region: CAISETSQSRTSTDTQYF. DNA for the CDR3: TGTGCCATCAGTGAGACCTCACAGTCCCGGACTAGCACAGATACGCAGTATTTT.

CDR3 amino acids: CASSLGPGAEQYF. DNA of the CDR3: TGTGCCAGCAGCTTAGGACCAGGGGCCGAGCAGTACTTC. This chain links TRBV11-3 with TRBJ2-7, with a possible D match to TRBD1 (6 bases). Trimming pared 1 base from V and 6 bases from J, leaving 10 bases between. The CDR3 consists of 13 residues. The germline gives CDR1 SGHNT, CDR2 YENEEA.

The chain carries TRBV18 and TRBJ1-5, with 8 bases aligning to TRBD1. V was clipped by 1 base and J by 7 bases; unmatched bases: 9. This CDR3 spans 16 amino acids. Germline V CDR1 and CDR2: KGHSH, LQKENI. The CDR3 nucleotides are TGTGCCAGCTCACCACGGGACAGGAAGGAAGGACAGCCCCAGCATTTT. Its protein product is CASSPRDRKEGQPQHF.

V and J are TRBV2 and TRBJ2-5; D is perhaps TRBD2 (5 bases). CDR1 SNHLY and CDR2 FYNNEI come from the germline V gene. Trimming took off 5 bases at V and 2 bases at J, with 9 bases between the two ends. The CDR3 consists of 13 residues. The CDR3 spells CASSSGSQETQYF. In DNA form, the CDR3 reads TGTGCCAGCAGTTCGGGGTCGCAAGAGACCCAGTACTTC.

The count of this clone is one. The chain links TRBV18 to TRBJ1-4; weak D call: TRBD1 (6 bases). CDR1 is KGHSH, CDR2 LQKENI, per germline. V was cut by 1 base and J by 5 bases, with 11 bases left in between. This CDR3 has 15 amino acids. Here the CDR3 reads CASSPQGGDNEKLFF. The CDR3 DNA sequence: TGTGCCAGCTCACCACAAGGGGGAGACAATGAAAAACTGTTTTTT.

The chain has TRBV19 and TRBJ1-3; D not resolved. Germline V gene sequence: CDR1 LNHDA, CDR2 SQIVND (reference sequence). Trimming stripped 6 bases from V and 4 bases from J, with 4 bases between. The CDR3 totals 11 residues. Here the CDR3 DNA reads TGTGCCAGTAGGTTAGGAAACACCATATATTTT. Its protein is CASRLGNTIYF.

The V gene is TRBV4-1, the J gene TRBJ1-3, with D perhaps TRBD1 (5 bases). Germline assignment: CDR1 MGHRA and CDR2 YSYEKL. The CDR3 runs to 16 residues. The ends were cut back, 4 bases at V and 4 bases at J, with 17 bases in the middle. For the CDR3, the DNA is TGCGCCAGCAGCCTAATGGTAGCGGGGGAAGGAAACACCATATATTTT. It translates to CASSLMVAGEGNTIYF.

The rearrangement uses TRBV19 and TRBJ2-5, with D tentatively TRBD1 (5 bases). The V gene lost 4 bases and the J gene lost 5 bases, with 11 bases spanning the gap. Germline lookup yields CDR1 LNHDA and CDR2 SQIVND (reference sequence). There are 13 residues in the CDR3. The CDR3 coding sequence is TGTGCCAGTAGTACCCAGGGCTGGGAGACCCAGTACTTC. Translating it yields CASSTQGWETQYF.

The V and J genes are TRBV7-6 and TRBJ2-7, with 9 bases matching TRBD1. Trimming at V came to 2 bases and at J to 6 bases, leaving 14 bases not matched to a gene. The CDR3 has 17 residues. Germline CDR1 reads SGHVS; CDR2 reads FNYEAQ. The CDR3 spells CASSLPPPGQGKREQYF. CDR3 in DNA: TGTGCCAGCAGCTTACCGCCTCCGGGACAGGGTAAGCGCGAGCAGTACTTC.